This T cell receptor beta chain originates from a study of shared clonotypes between healthy human individuals. Study summary: Serving as donors were two women and three men, whose ages spanned 18 to 49.

CDR3 length: 17 amino acids. Germline lookup yields CDR1 SGHAT and CDR2 FQDESV (reference sequence). Trimming removed 1 base from V and 2 bases from J, with 17 bases in between. General study findings and limits: Estimated richness values were generally larger in naive subsets than in memory subsets.

Methods used by the authors: Junction-only sequences without quality scores were provided by ImmunoSEQ, so filtering was different. Method: immunoSEQ multiplex PCR; TCRdb's copy keeps in-frame clones and lacks some. That table is the source of V, J and clone size, and D and trimming were worked out from the DNA. The sample contains over 2,000,000 clones, around 93% of which appear only once. The table lists this clone with a count of one. Its antigen remains unknown. The naive CD8 population came from CD45RO-negative cells selected for CCR7, without terminally differentiated effector memory CD45RA+ cells.

Sequences were obtained from naive CD8+ T cells from PBMCs. The receptor was isolated from a man aged 18 to 30 in good health. Some clones in this sample may be carry-over from other donors' samples. The chain combines TRBV11-1 with TRBJ1-1, with D possibly TRBD1 on 5 matching bases. This CDR3 is CASSLDIIGGTNTEAFF. The CDR3 DNA is TGTGCCAGCAGCTTAGATATTATTGGGGGAACAAACACTGAAGCTTTCTTT.